This T cell receptor (beta chain) was profiled in a study of blood T cell repertoires in COVID-19. Study-wide background: COVID-19 samples, acute and convalescent, were from the United States, Italy and Spain. T cells, B-cell-depleted T cells, or PBMCs provided the cDNA or gDNA that served as material.

This CDR3 is 17 amino acids long. The V gene's germline CDR1 is MGHRA and CDR2 YSYEKL. Trimming shortened V by 0 bases and J by 1 base, and 15 bases separated the two germline ends. Authors' processing steps: From reference gene primer amplification, estimates of nucleated cell counts were derived. TCRdb's table, derived via immunoSEQ multiplex PCR, lists solely in-frame clones and lacks some. D and trimming come from the DNA, and the V and J calls and clone size come from that table. The table includes approximately 110,000 clones, 75% to 90% detected once. The chain employs TRBV4-1 and TRBJ1-1; a possible D gene is TRBD1 (6 bases). Specimen: peripheral blood. This sequence was found in a woman over 75 with acute or convalescent COVID-19. The CDR3 region is CASSQDGSGAGNTEAFF. The CDR3 DNA is TGCGCCAGCAGCCAAGATGGTTCAGGGGCGGGGAACACTGAAGCTTTCTTT.